The TCR beta chain under discussion was sequenced for a study of OX40 agonist ivuxolimab in advanced cancers. Points from the study as a whole: Normalized expansion of T-cell clones was also low for some nonresponders. Averaging showed that CD8+ T cells had more expanded clones than CD4+ did.

The protocol was immunoSEQ multiplex PCR, while the TCRdb copy is restricted to in-frame clones and leaves out a portion. The sample lists tens of thousands of clones, roughly 91% occurring once. No patient had autoimmune disease or received systemic immunosuppression. The germline gives CDR1 SGHTA, CDR2 FQGNSA. The CDR3 has 16 amino acids. Germline trimming cut 2 bases from V and 4 bases from J; bases unmatched to any gene: 4. With respect to this clone: No antigen is known for it.

The gene calls are TRBV7-2 and TRBJ2-1; 11 positions match TRBD2. The sequencing used CD4+ or CD8+ T cells sorted from blood, collected in a trial of the OX40 agonist ivuxolimab. The receptor was isolated from an adult with an advanced solid tumor such as melanoma, head and neck, liver or kidney cancer. The CDR3 DNA reads TGTGCCAGCAGCTTACCCCTAGCGGGGGGATACAATGAGCAGTTCTTC. Translated: CASSLPLAGGYNEQFF.